The source of this TCR beta chain is a study of OX40 agonist ivuxolimab in advanced cancers. Concerning this clone itself: Its target is not known.

V was cut by 10 bases and J by 6 bases, with 18 bases left in between. The CDR3 loop spans 13 amino acids. CDR1 MNHNS and CDR2 SASEGT come from the germline V gene. Study-level results: On average, CD8+ T cells had more expanded clones than CD4+. Partial responders treated at 0.1-3.0 mg/kg exhibited clonal expansion among the lowest measured.

Repertoires were generated with immunoSEQ multiplex PCR, while TCRdb's copy carries only in-frame clones and drops some. The sample lists about 48,000 clones, about 83% occurring once. Sequenced here: CD4+ or CD8+ T cells sorted from blood, sampled in a trial of the OX40 agonist ivuxolimab. The clonotype originates from an adult with an advanced solid tumor such as melanoma, head and neck, liver or kidney cancer. The chain recombines TRBV6-1 with TRBJ1-2; no definite D call. In nucleotides, the CDR3 is TGTGCCACCCTCAGATTCGGCTGGAATGGCTACACCTTC. It codes for CATLRFGWNGYTF.